The source of this T cell receptor beta chain is a study of cytomegalovirus exposure and HLA in healthy donors. The CDR3 spans 15 residues. The PCR used 60 Vbeta and 13 Jbeta primers. TCRdb's table, derived via immunoSEQ multiplex PCR, lists solely in-frame clones and lacks some. The data show 95,000 to 110,000 clones, with roughly 80% seen just once and 4% held by the top ten. This clonotype originated in a man aged 45 to 65 in good health and CMV-seropositive. The chain links TRBV12-1 to TRBJ1-5; the D call TRBD1 from the table was never checked on the DNA. TRBV12-1 is flagged as a pseudogene. The sequencing input was PBMCs. The DNA of the CDR3 is TGTGCCAGCAGCTTTCGAACAGGGGGCGATCAGCCCCAGCATTTT. It yields the protein CASSFRTGGDQPQHF.